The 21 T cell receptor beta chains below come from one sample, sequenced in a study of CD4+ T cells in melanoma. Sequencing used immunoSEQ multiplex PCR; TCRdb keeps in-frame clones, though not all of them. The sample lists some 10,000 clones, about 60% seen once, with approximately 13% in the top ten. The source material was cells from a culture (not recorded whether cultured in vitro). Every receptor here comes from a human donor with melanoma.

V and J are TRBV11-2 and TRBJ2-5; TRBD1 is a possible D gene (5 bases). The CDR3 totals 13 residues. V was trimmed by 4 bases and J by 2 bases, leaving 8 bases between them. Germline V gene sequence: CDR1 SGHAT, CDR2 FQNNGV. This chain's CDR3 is CASSSRQQETQYF. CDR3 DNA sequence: TGTGCCAGCAGCTCCAGACAGCAAGAGACCCAGTACTTC.

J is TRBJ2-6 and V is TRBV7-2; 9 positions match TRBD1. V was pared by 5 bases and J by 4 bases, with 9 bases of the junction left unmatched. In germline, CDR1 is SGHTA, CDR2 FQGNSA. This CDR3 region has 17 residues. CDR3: CASSPEDRGEGANVLTF. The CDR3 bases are TGTGCCAGCAGCCCTGAGGACAGGGGAGAAGGGGCCAACGTCCTGACTTTC. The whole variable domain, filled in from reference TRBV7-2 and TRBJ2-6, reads GAGVSQSPSNKVTEKGKDVELRCDPISGHTALYWYRQSLGQGLEFLIYFQGNSAPDKSGLPSDRFSAERTGGSVSTLTIQRTQQEDSAVYLCASSPEDRGEGANVLTFGAGSRLTVL.

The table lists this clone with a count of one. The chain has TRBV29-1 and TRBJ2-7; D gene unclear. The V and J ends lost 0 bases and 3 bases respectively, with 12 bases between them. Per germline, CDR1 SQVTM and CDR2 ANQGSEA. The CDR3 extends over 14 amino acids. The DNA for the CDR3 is TGCAGCGTTGAAGATCGTGGTTTCAGCTACGAGCAGTACTTC. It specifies CSVEDRGFSYEQYF.

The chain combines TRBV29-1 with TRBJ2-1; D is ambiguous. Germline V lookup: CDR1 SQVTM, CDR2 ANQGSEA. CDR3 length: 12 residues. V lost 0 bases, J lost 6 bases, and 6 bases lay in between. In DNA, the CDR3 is TGCAGCGTTGAAGATAAATTCAATGAGCAGTTCTTC. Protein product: CSVEDKFNEQFF.

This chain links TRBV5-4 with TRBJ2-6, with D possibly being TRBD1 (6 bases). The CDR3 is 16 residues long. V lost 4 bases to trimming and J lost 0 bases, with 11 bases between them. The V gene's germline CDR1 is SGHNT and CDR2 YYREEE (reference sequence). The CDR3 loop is CASSLGTRSGANVLTF. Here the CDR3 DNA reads TGTGCCAGCAGCCTTGGGACACGCTCTGGGGCCAACGTCCTGACTTTC.

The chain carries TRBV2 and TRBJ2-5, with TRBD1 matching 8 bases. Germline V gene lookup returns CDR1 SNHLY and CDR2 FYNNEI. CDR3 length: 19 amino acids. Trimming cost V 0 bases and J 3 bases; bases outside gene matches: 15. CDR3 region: CASSEALQGQGRLEETQYF. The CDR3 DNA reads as TGTGCCAGCAGTGAAGCGCTCCAAGGACAGGGCCGCTTAGAAGAGACCCAGTACTTC. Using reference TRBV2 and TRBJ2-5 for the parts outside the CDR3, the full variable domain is EPEVTQTPSHQVTQMGQEVILRCVPISNHLYFYWYRQILGQKVEFLVSFYNNEISEKSEIFDDQFSVERPDGSNFTLKIRSTKLEDSAMYFCASSEALQGQGRLEETQYFGPGTRLLVL.

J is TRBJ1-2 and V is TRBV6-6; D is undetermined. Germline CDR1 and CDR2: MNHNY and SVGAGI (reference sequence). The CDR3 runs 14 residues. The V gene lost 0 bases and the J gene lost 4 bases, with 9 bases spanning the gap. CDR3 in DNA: TGTGCCAGCAGTTACTCTCGGGTCGGCTATGGCTACACCTTC. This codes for CASSYSRVGYGYTF.

This CDR3 is CASSLYQETQYF. CDR3 bases: TGCGCCAGCAGCCTGTACCAAGAGACCCAGTACTTC. The chain is built from TRBV5-1 and TRBJ2-5; no reliable D call. Trimming stripped 4 bases from V and 0 bases from J, with 4 bases between. Germline CDR1 is SGHRS and CDR2 is YFSETQ. The CDR3 runs 12 residues.

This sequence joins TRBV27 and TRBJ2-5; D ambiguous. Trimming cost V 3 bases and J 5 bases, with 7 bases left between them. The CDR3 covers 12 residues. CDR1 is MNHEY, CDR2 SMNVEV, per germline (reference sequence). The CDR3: CASSFRGETQYF. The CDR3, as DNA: TGTGCCAGCAGTTTTAGAGGCGAGACCCAGTACTTC.

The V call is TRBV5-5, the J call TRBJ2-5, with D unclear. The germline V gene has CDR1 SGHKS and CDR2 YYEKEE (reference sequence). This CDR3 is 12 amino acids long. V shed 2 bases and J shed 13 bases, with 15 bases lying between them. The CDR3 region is CASSFGISSLYF. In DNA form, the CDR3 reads TGTGCCAGCAGCTTTGGGATATCTTCTCTGTACTTC. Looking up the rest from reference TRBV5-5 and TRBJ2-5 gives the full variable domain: DAGVTQSPTHLIKTRGQQVTLRCSPISGHKSVSWYQQVLGQGPQFIFQYYEKEERGRGNFPDRFSARQFPNYSSELNVNALLLGDSALYLCASSFGISSLYFGPGTRLLVL.

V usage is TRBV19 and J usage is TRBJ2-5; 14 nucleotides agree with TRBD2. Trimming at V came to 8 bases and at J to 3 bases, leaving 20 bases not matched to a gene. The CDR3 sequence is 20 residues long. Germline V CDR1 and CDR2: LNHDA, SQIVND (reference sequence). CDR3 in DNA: TGTGCCAGTTCACCGGGACTAGCGGGGGCCTTTTTGCTTAACAAAGAGACCCAGTACTTC. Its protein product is CASSPGLAGAFLLNKETQYF.

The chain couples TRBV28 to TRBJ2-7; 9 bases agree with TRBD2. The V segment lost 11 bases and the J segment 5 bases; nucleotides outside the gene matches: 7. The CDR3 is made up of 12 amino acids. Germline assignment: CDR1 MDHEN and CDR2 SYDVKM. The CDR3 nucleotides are TGTGCCTCCGCGGGGGGGAGGCACGAGCAGTACTTC. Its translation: CASAGGRHEQYF. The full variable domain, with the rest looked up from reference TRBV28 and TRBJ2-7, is DVKVTQSSRYLVKRTGEKVFLECVQDMDHENMFWYRQDPGLGLRLIYFSYDVKMKEKGDIPEGYSVSREKKERFSLILESASTNQTSMYLCASAGGRHEQYFGPGTRLTVT.

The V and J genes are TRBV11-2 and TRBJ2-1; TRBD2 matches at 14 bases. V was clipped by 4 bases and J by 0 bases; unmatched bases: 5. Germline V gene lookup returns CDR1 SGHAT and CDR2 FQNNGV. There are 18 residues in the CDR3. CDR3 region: CASSSETSGGVSYNEQFF. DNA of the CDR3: TGTGCCAGCAGCTCAGAGACTAGCGGGGGGGTCTCCTACAATGAGCAGTTCTTC.

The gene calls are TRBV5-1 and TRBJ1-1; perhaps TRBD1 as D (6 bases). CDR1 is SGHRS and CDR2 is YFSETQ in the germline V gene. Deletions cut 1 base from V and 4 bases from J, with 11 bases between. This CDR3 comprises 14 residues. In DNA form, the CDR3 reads TGCGCCAGCAGCTTGCAGGGGCAGGGCACTGAAGCTTTCTTT. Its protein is CASSLQGQGTEAFF.

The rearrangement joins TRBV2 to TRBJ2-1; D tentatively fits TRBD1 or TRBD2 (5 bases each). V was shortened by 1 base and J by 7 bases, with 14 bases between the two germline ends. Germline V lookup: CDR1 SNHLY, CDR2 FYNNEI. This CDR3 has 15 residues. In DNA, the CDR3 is TGTGCCAGCAGTGAAGGGGACCGGCTGGGTAATGAGCAGTTCTTC. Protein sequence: CASSEGDRLGNEQFF. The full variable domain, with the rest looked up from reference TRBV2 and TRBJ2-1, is EPEVTQTPSHQVTQMGQEVILRCVPISNHLYFYWYRQILGQKVEFLVSFYNNEISEKSEIFDDQFSVERPDGSNFTLKIRSTKLEDSAMYFCASSEGDRLGNEQFFGPGTRLTVL.

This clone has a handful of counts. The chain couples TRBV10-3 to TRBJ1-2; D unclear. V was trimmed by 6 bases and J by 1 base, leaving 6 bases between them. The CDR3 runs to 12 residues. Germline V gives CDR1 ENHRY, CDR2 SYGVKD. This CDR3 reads CAISQHNYGYTF. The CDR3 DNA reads TGTGCCATCAGCCAGCATAACTATGGCTACACCTTC.

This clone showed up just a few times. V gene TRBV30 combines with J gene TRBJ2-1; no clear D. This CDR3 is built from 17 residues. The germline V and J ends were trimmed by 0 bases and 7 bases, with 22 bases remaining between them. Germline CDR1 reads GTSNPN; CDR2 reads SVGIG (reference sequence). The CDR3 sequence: CAWSVLFGRPRENEQFF. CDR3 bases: TGTGCCTGGAGTGTACTTTTTGGCAGGCCCAGAGAAAATGAGCAGTTCTTC.

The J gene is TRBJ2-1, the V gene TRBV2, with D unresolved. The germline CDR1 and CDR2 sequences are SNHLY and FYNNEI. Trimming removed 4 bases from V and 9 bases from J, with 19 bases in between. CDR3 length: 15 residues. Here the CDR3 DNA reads TGTGCCAGCAGTGTCCTAGAATCCCGTCGTAGTGAGCAGTTCTTC. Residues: CASSVLESRRSEQFF.

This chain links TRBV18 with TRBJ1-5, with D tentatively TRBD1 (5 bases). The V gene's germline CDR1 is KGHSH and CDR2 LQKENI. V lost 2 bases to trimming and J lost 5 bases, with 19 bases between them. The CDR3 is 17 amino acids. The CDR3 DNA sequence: TGTGCCAGCTCACCATTCTCGACTCCCGGAGGGGATCAGCCCCAGCATTTT. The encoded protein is CASSPFSTPGGDQPQHF.

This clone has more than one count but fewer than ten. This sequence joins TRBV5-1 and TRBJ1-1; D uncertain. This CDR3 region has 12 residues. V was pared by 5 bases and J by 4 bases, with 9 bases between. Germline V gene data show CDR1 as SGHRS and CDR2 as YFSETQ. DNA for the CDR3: TGCGCCAGCAGATTTGACACCACTGAAGCTTTCTTT. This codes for CASRFDTTEAFF. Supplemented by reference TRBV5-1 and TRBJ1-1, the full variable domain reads KAGVTQTPRYLIKTRGQQVTLSCSPISGHRSVSWYQQTPGQGLQFLFEYFSETQRNKGNFPGRFSGRQFSNSRSEMNVSTLELGDSALYLCASRFDTTEAFFGQGTRLTVV.

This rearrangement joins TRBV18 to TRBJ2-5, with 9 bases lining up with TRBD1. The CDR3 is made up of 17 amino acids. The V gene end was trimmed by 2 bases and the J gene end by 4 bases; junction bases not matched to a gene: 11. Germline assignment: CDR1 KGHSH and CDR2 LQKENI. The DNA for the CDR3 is TGTGCCAGCTCACCAGGACAGGGGAATAGGTATGGAGAGACCCAGTACTTC. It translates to CASSPGQGNRYGETQYF.